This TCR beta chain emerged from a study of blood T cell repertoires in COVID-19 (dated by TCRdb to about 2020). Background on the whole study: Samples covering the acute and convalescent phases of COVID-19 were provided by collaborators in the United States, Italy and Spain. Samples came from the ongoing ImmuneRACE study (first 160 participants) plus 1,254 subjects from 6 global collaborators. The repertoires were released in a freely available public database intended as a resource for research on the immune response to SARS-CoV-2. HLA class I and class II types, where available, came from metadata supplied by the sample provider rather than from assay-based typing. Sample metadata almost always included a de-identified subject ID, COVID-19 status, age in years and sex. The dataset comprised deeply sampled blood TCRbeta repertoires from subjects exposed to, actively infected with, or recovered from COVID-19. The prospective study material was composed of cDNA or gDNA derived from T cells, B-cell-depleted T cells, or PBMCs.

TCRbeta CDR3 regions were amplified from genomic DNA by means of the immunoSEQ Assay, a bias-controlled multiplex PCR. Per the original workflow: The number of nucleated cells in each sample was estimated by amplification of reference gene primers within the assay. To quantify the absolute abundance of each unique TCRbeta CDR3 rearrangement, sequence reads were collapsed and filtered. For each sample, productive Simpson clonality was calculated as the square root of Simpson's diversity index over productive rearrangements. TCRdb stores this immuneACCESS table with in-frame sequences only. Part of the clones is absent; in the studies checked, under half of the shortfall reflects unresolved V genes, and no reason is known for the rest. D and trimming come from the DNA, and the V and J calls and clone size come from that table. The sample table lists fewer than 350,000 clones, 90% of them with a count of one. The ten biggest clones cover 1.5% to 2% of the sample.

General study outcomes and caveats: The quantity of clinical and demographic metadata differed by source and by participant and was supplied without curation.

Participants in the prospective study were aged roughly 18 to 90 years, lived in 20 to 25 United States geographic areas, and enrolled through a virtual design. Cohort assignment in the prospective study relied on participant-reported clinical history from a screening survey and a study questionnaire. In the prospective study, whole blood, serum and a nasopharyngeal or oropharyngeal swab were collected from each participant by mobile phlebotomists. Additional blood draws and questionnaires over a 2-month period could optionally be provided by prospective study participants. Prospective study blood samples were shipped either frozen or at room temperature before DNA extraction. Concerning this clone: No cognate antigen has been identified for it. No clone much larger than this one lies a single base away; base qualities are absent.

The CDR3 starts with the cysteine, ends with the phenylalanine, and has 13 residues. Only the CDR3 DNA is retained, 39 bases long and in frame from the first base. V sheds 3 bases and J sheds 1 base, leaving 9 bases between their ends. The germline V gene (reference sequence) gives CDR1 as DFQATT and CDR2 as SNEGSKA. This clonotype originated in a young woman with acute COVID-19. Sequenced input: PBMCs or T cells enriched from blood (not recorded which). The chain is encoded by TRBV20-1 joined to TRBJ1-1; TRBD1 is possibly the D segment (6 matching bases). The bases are TGCAGTGCTAGTTTGGGGGCGAACACTGAAGCTTTCTTT. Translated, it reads CSASLGANTEAFF.